The source of this TCR beta chain is a study of vaccination and CD4 T cells after COVID-19. Turning to the study itself: Six males and four females constituted the convalescent cohort, two of whom were Hispanic. Overlapping spike peptides of SARS-CoV-2, HCoV-NL63, HCoV-OC43 and HCoV-229E stimulated the cells.

Time point defined: late sampling 161 to 241 days after vaccination in a few convalescent patients. The treatment is: approximately 10-day PBMC culture with coronavirus spike peptide pools or control peptides (ViraFEST assay). Expansion of antigen-specific T cells with peptide pools by ViraFEST preceded sequencing of TCRs. A few counts support this clonotype. Its antigen is not known. Oncomine TCR Beta short-read sequencing was applied to DNA from cultured CD4+ T cells. The authors extracted genomic DNA from cultured CD4+ T cells. TCRdb re-called the PCR reads with MiXCR, one entry per CDR3 protein. Here the sample spans roughly 20,000 distinct CDR3 sequences, about a third being singletons. This CDR3 contains 13 residues. Per germline, CDR1 DFQATT and CDR2 SNEGSKA (reference sequence). The germline V and J ends were trimmed by 3 bases and 6 bases, with 15 bases remaining between them.

Sequenced material: CD4+ T cells from blood, cultured in vitro, taken about 7 months after SARS-CoV-2 vaccination. This rearrangement joins TRBV20-1 to TRBJ2-7, with D hard to call. This TCR was sampled from a human donor who had recovered from COVID-19. The CDR3 sequence is CSARGLRAPEQYF. Written as DNA, the CDR3 is TGCAGTGCTAGGGGATTAAGGGCCCCCGAGCAGTACTTC.